This TCR beta chain was retrieved from a study of blood T cell repertoires in COVID-19. Study-level information: Material from acute and convalescent COVID-19 was sourced from the United States, Italy and Spain. Nucleic acid was either cDNA or gDNA, and it came from T cells, B-cell-depleted T cells, or PBMCs.

V was clipped by 0 bases and J by 6 bases; unmatched bases: 8. The CDR3 loop spans 15 amino acids. The germline gives CDR1 SGHVS, CDR2 FQNEAQ. Original processing methods: Estimated nucleated cell counts came from reference gene primer amplification. TCRdb's table, derived via immunoSEQ multiplex PCR, lists solely in-frame clones and lacks some. V and J calls and clone size are those listed in that table; D and trimming were worked out from the DNA. This table holds around 250,000 clones, roughly four fifths found once. This clone turned up a few times. Material for sequencing was peripheral blood. This clonotype was obtained from a man aged 45-60 years with active or convalescent COVID-19. The chain links TRBV7-8 to TRBJ2-7; 7 nucleotides match TRBD1. The CDR3 loop is CASSLAGQRFGEQYF. DNA of the CDR3: TGTGCCAGCAGCTTAGCGGGACAGCGGTTCGGCGAGCAGTACTTC. The whole variable domain, remainder taken from reference TRBV7-8 and TRBJ2-7, is GAGVSQSPRYKVAKRGQDVALRCDPISGHVSLFWYQQALGQGPEFLTYFQNEAQLDKSGLPSDRFFAERPEGSVSTLKIQRTQQEDSAVYLCASSLAGQRFGEQYFGPGTRLTVT.